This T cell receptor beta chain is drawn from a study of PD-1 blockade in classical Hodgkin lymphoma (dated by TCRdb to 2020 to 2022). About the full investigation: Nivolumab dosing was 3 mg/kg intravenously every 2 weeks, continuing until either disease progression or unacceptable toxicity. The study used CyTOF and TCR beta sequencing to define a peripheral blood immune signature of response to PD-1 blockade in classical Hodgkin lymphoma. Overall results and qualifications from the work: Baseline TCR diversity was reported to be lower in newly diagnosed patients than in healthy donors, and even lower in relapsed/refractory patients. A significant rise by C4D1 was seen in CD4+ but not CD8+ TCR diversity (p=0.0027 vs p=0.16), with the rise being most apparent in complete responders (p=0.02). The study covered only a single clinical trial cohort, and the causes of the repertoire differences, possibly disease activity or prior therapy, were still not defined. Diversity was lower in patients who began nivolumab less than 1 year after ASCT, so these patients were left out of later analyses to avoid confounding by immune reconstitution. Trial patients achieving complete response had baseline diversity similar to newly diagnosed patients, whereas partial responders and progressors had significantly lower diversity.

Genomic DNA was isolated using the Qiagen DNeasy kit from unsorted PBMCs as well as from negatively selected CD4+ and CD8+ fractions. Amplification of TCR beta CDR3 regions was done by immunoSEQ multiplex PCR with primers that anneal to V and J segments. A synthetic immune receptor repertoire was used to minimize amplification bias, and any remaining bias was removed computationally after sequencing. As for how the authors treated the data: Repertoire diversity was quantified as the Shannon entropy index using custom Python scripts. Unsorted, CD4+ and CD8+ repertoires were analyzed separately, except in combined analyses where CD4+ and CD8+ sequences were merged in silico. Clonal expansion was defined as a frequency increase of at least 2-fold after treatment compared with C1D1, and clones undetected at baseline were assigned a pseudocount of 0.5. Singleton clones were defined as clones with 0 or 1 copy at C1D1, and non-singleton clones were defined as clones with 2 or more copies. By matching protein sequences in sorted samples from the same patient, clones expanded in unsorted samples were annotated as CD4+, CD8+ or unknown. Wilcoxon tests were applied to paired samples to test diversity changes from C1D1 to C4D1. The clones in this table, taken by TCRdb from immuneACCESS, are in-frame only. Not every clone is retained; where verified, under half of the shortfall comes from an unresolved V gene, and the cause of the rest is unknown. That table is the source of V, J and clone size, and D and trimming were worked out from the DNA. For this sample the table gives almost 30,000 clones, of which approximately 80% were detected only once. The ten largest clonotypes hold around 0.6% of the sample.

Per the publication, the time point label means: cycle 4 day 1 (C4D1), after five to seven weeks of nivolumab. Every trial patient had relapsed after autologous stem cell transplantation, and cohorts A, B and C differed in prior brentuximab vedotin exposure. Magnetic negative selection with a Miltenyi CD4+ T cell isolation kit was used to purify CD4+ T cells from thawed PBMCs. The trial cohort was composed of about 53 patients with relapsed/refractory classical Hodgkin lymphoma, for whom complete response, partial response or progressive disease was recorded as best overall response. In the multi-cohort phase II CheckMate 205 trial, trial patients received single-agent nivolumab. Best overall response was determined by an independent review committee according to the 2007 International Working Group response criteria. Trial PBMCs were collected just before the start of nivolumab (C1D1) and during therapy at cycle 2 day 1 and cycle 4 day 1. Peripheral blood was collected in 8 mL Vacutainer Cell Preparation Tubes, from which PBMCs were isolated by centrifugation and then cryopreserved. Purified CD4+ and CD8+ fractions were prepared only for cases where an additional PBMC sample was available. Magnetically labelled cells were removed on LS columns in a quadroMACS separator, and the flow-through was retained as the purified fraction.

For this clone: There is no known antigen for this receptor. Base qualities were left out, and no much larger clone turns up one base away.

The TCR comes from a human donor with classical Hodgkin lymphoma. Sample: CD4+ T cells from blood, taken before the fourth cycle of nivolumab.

The CDR3 corresponds to CASSSLAGANTGELFF. The nucleotide sequence is TGCGCCAGCAGCTCACTAGCGGGGGCCAACACCGGGGAGCTGTTTTTT. This chain is built from TRBV5-1 and TRBJ2-2; 11 junctional bases match TRBD2. The CDR3 measures 16 amino acids from cysteine to phenylalanine. Only CDR3 DNA is held: 48 bases, read in frame from base 1. Looking up the germline V gene yields CDR1 SGHRS and CDR2 YFSETQ. V and J are trimmed by 3 bases and 2 bases, and the gene matches miss 3 bases of the junction. Reference TRBV5-1 and TRBJ2-2 genes cover what lies past the CDR3, so the full variable domain is KAGVTQTPRYLIKTRGQQVTLSCSPISGHRSVSWYQQTPGQGLQFLFEYFSETQRNKGNFPGRFSGRQFSNSRSEMNVSTLELGDSALYLCASSSLAGANTGELFFGEGSRLTVL.